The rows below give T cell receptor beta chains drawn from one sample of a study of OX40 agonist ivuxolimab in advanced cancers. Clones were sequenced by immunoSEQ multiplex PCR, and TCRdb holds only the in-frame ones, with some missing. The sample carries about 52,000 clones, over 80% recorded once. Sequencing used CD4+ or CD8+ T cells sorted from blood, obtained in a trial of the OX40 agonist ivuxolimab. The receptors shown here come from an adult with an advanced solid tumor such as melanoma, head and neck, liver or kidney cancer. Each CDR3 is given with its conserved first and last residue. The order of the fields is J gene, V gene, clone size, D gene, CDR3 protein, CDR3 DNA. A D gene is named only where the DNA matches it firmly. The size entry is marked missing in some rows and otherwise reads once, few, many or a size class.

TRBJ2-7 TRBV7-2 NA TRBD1 CASSPDRGYEQYF TGTGCCAGCAGCCCCGACAGGGGCTACGAGCAGTACTTC
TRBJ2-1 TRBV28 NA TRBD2 CASSTSGRARNEQFF TGTGCCAGCTCTACTAGCGGGAGAGCACGCAATGAGCAGTTCTTC
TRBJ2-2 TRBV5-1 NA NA CASSLQGTGELFF TGCGCCAGCAGCTTGCAGGGAACCGGGGAGCTGTTTTTT
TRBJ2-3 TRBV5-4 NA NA CASASGPATDTQYF TGTGCCAGCGCCTCCGGTCCGGCCACAGATACGCAGTATTTT
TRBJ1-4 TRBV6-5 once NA CASSPGPWEEKLFF TGTGCCAGCAGTCCGGGCCCCTGGGAAGAAAAACTGTTTTTT
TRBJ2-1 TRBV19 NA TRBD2 CASSNPPTSGTNREQFF TGTGCCAGTAGTAACCCCCCTACTAGCGGGACGAACCGTGAGCAGTTCTTC
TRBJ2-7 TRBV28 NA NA CASSLSDRGEGQYF TGTGCCAGCAGTTTATCGGATAGGGGTGAAGGGCAGTACTTC
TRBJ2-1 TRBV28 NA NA CASSSTLVYPYNEQFF TGTGCCAGCAGTTCCACCCTAGTGTACCCCTACAATGAGCAGTTCTTC
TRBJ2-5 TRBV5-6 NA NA CASSLVLVRETQYF TGTGCCAGCAGCTTGGTCCTAGTTAGGGAGACCCAGTACTTC
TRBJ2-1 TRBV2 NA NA CASSEALQWGEQFF TGTGCCAGCAGTGAAGCGCTTCAGTGGGGGGAGCAGTTCTTC
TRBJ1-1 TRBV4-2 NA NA CASSQDQSSRFEAFF TGTGCCAGCAGCCAAGATCAGTCCAGTCGATTTGAAGCTTTCTTT
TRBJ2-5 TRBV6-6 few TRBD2 CASSYGAGGKTQYF TGTGCCAGCAGTTACGGAGCGGGGGGGAAGACCCAGTACTTC
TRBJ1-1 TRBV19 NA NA CASHRLVGTEAFF TGTGCCAGCCACCGCTTGGTTGGCACTGAAGCTTTCTTT
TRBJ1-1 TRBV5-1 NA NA CASSLDRRNTEAFF TGCGCCAGCAGCTTGGACCGGAGGAACACTGAAGCTTTCTTT
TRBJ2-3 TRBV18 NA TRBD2 CASSPGLAGGDDSTDTQYF TGTGCCAGCTCACCCGGACTAGCGGGGGGCGATGATAGCACAGATACGCAGTATTTT
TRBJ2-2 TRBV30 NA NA CAWKWIGNTGELFF TGTGCCTGGAAATGGATTGGGAACACCGGGGAGCTGTTTTTT
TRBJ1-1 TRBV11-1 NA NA CASSFSENTEAFF TGTGCCAGCAGCTTTTCAGAGAACACTGAAGCTTTCTTT
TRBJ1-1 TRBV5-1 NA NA CASSPGPGVMNTEAFF TGCGCCAGCAGCCCCGGTCCGGGGGTCATGAACACTGAAGCTTTCTTT
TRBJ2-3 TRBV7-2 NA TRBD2 CASSPSSGRADTQYF TGTGCCAGCAGCCCCTCTAGCGGGAGGGCAGATACGCAGTATTTT
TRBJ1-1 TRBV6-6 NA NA CASRRGNTEAFF TGTGCCAGCAGACGGGGGAACACTGAAGCTTTCTTT
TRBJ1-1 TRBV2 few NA CASSGRSNTEAFF TGTGCCAGCAGTGGTCGTTCCAACACTGAAGCTTTCTTT
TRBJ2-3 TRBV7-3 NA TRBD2 CASSLRGPAGGPSDTQYF TGTGCCAGCAGCTTAAGAGGGCCAGCGGGGGGGCCATCAGATACGCAGTATTTT
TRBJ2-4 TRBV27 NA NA CASSSVDSGPPAFYF TGTGCCAGCAGTTCCGTCGATTCCGGGCCCCCCGCATTCTACTTC
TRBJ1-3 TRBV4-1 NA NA CASSQPKPGTTLGNTIYF TGCGCCAGCAGCCAACCTAAACCCGGTACAACCCTTGGAAACACCATATATTTT
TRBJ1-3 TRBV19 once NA CASSMAGVYSGNTIYF TGTGCCAGTAGTATGGCCGGAGTCTACTCTGGAAACACCATATATTTT
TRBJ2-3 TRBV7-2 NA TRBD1 CASSPGQLSDTQYF TGTGCCAGCAGCCCGGGACAGCTCTCAGATACGCAGTATTTT
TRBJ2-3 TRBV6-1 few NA CASSESGAVHPQYF TGTGCCAGCAGTGAATCGGGGGCGGTACACCCGCAGTATTTT
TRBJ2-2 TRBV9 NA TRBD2 CASSVSSGVNGELFF TGTGCCAGCAGCGTATCTAGCGGGGTGAACGGGGAGCTGTTTTTT
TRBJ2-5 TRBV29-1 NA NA CSAPAGAFETQYF TGCAGCGCCCCCGCGGGGGCGTTTGAGACCCAGTACTTC
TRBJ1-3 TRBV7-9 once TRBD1 CASSLPGQGFGNTIYF TGTGCCAGCAGCTTGCCGGGACAGGGGTTTGGAAACACCATATATTTT
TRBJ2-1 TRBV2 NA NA CASSVTSYNEQFF TGTGCCAGCAGTGTTACTTCCTACAATGAGCAGTTCTTC